This TCR beta chain was recovered during a study of regulatory T cells in long-lasting Graves disease. Relying on iRepertoire HTBI primers and Arm-PCR of CDR3 regions, the team built TCR beta libraries. A single record per CDR3 protein comes from TCRdb applying MiXCR to the multiplex PCR reads. The table records about 400,000 distinct CDR3 sequences, around 21% of them present only once. Time point of the sample: persistent/refractory GD, antithyroid drugs over 5 years with positive TRAb. The TCR library was made from RNA that had been extracted from PBMCs in TRIzol. Investigators report Graves' disease was diagnosed under American Thyroid Association guidelines. The table lists this clonotype with many counts. The V gene end was trimmed by 3 bases and the J gene end by 1 base; junction bases not matched to a gene: 3. The length of the CDR3 is 14 residues. Germline V gives CDR1 GTSNPN, CDR2 SVGIG (reference sequence).

This TCR was recovered from a female donor with Graves disease. The chain combines TRBV30 with TRBJ1-5, with 7 positions matching TRBD1. The starting material was peripheral blood mononuclear cells (PBMCs), obtained when the disease was refractory, from a patient treated with antithyroid drugs. CDR3 bases: TGTGCCTGGAGCCAACAGGGGAGCAATCAGCCCCAGCATTTT. Translation gives CAWSQQGSNQPQHF. The full variable domain, with the rest looked up from reference TRBV30 and TRBJ1-5, is SQTIHQWPATLVQPVGSPLSLECTVEGTSNPNLYWYRQAAGRGLQLLFYSVGIGQISSEVPQNLSASRPQDRQFILSSKKLLLSDSGFYLCAWSQQGSNQPQHFGDGTRLSIL.